These 25 T cell receptor beta chains were sequenced from one sample in a study of human T cells and chemical hapten exposure. MiXCR, applied by TCRdb to the RACE reads, yields one record per CDR3 protein. This sample has roughly 90,000 distinct CDR3 sequences; around 9.5% occur once, and the top ten carry 3.6%. Time point here: pre-sensitization, week 0. Treatment here: therapeutic diphenylcyclopropenone sensitization with weekly scalp DPC. The material sequenced was whole blood, taken in connection with sensitization to the hapten diphenylcyclopropenone (DPC). Source of these receptors: a woman in her 40s with alopecia areata. Some clones in this sample may be carry-over from other donors' samples.

This clonotype was recorded a few times. This chain joins TRBV4-2 and TRBJ2-3; no clear D gene. Trimming stripped 0 bases from V and 4 bases from J, with 8 bases between. The CDR3 has 14 amino acids. The germline V gene has CDR1 LGHNA and CDR2 YNFKEQ. CDR3 coding DNA: TGTGCCAGCAGCCAAGATCCTGGGGCAGATACGCAGTATTTT. Protein product: CASSQDPGADTQYF.

This clonotype came up many times. The chain uses TRBV7-9 and TRBJ1-1; TRBD1 is a possible D gene (6 bases). This CDR3 is built from 13 residues. In germline, CDR1 is SEHNR, CDR2 FQNEAQ (reference sequence). Trimming pared 2 bases from V and 5 bases from J, leaving 9 bases between. DNA for the CDR3: TGTGCCAGCAGCTTACAGGGGAGGACTGAAGCTTTCTTT. Translating it yields CASSLQGRTEAFF. The variable domain in full, completed from reference TRBV7-9 and TRBJ1-1, reads DTGVSQNPRHKITKRGQNVTFRCDPISEHNRLYWYRQTLGQGPEFLTYFQNEAQLEKSRLLSDRFSAERPKGSFSTLEIQRTEQGDSAMYLCASSLQGRTEAFFGQGTRLTVV.

This clonotype was recorded a few times. The chain uses TRBV10-3 and TRBJ2-7, with D possibly being TRBD2 (6 bases). V lost 8 bases and J lost 2, with 13 bases in between. The CDR3 length is 13 residues. From germline, CDR1 is ENHRY and CDR2 SYGVKD. The CDR3 nucleotides read TGTGCCATCGGTCGCGGCGGGGCCTACGAGCAGTACTTC. This encodes CAIGRGGAYEQYF.

The J gene is TRBJ1-6, the V gene TRBV7-2, with TRBD1 matching 9 bases. This CDR3 has 16 residues. V shed 3 bases and J 9 bases; nucleotides not matched to a gene: 9. Looked up from germline, CDR1 is SGHTA and CDR2 is FQGNSA. The CDR3: CASSFGGTGSASPLHF. CDR3 DNA sequence: TGTGCCAGCAGCTTTGGAGGGACAGGGAGTGCTTCACCCCTCCACTTT.

This clonotype was picked up a small number of times. The V call is TRBV29-1, the J call TRBJ2-7, with TRBD1 identical over 9 bases. Trimming removed 6 bases from V and 3 bases from J; junction bases left unmatched: 12. Germline lookup yields CDR1 SQVTM and CDR2 ANQGSEA. The CDR3 runs to 15 residues. The CDR3 DNA follows: TGCAGCGTCGCCCTCGCGAACAGGGGGCTCTACGAGCAGTACTTC. It is translated as CSVALANRGLYEQYF.

This clonotype was recorded only once. V usage is TRBV10-2 and J usage is TRBJ2-5, with TRBD2 identical over 11 bases. Germline CDR1 reads WSHSY; CDR2 reads SAAADI. This CDR3 contains 15 residues. V lost 6 bases and J lost 4; bases outside the gene matches: 7. The CDR3 DNA reads TGCGCCAGCAGGTTGACTAGCGGGGTGGCAGAGACCCAGTACTTC. Translated, it gives CASRLTSGVAETQYF.

The chain recombines TRBV7-9 with TRBJ1-1; D uncertain. V was trimmed by 3 bases and J by 1 base, leaving 9 bases between them. In germline, CDR1 is SEHNR, CDR2 FQNEAQ (reference sequence). The CDR3 has 14 amino acids. The CDR3 loop reads CASSFMTGNTEAFF. Here the CDR3 DNA reads TGTGCCAGCAGCTTCATGACGGGGAACACTGAAGCTTTCTTT.

This clonotype was counted only a few times. In DNA, the CDR3 is TGCGCCAGCAGCCAAGATCCAGCGGGGCTCTACGAGCAGTACTTC. Encoded protein: CASSQDPAGLYEQYF. The chain links TRBV4-1 to TRBJ2-7, with TRBD2 identical over 7 bases. CDR3 length equals 15 residues. The germline V gene encodes CDR1 MGHRA and CDR2 YSYEKL. With 0 bases clipped from V and 3 bases from J, the junction kept 5 bases outside the gene matches.

Only a few counts were recorded for this clonotype. CDR3 amino acids: CATSTGVTEAFF. The CDR3 DNA reads TGTGCCACCTCGACAGGGGTCACTGAAGCTTTCTTT. This sequence joins TRBV2 and TRBJ1-1, with 8 bases aligning to TRBD1. CDR1 and CDR2 (germline): SNHLY, FYNNEI. V trimming: 10 bases; J trimming: 4 bases; junction bases outside the gene matches: 5. The CDR3 contains 12 residues.

This clonotype was seen only once. A read error is possible here, since a much larger clone lies one base away. CDR3 sequence (DNA): TGCAGTGCTAGAGTGGGTTTCGGTAGCTCCTACGAGCAGTACTTC. Amino acid sequence: CSARVGFGSSYEQYF. The chain employs TRBV20-1 and TRBJ2-7; D unclear. Trimming pared 1 base from V and 0 bases from J, leaving 13 bases between. CDR1 is DFQATT, CDR2 SNEGSKA, per germline (reference sequence). The CDR3 consists of 15 residues.

V gene TRBV3-1 combines with J gene TRBJ2-7; D gene unclear. Per germline, CDR1 LGHDT and CDR2 YNNKEL (reference sequence). Deletions cut 1 base from V and 2 bases from J, with 9 bases between. The CDR3 is made up of 14 amino acids. CDR3 protein: CASSQGAGPYEQYF. Here the CDR3 DNA reads TGTGCCAGCAGCCAAGGGGCCGGTCCCTACGAGCAGTACTTC.

The chain is built from TRBV7-2 and TRBJ2-1, with a possible D match to TRBD2 (6 bases). The CDR3 extends over 11 amino acids. Germline-derived CDR1 and CDR2 are SGHTA and FQGNSA. Trimming took off 6 bases at V and 10 bases at J, with 10 bases between the two ends. The DNA of the CDR3 is TGTGCCAGCAGTCGGCGGGGCGAGCAGTTCTTC. Encoded protein: CASSRRGEQFF.

The chain recombines TRBV9 with TRBJ2-3; D perhaps matches TRBD1 (6 bases). V lost 4 bases, J lost 0 bases, and 18 bases lay in between. The CDR3 has 17 amino acids. Germline values: CDR1 SGDLS, CDR2 YYNGEE. The CDR3 nucleotides read TGTGCCAGCAGCCCAGCACCGACAGGAGTCAGCACAGATACGCAGTATTTT. It is translated as CASSPAPTGVSTDTQYF.

This clonotype was recorded many times. The CDR3 sequence: CASSLALDWGWGEQYF. The CDR3 DNA is TGTGCCAGCAGTTTAGCGCTTGATTGGGGCTGGGGAGAGCAGTACTTC. The genes are TRBV12-3 or TRBV12-4 and TRBJ2-7; a weak D match, TRBD1 (5 bases). Trimming stripped 0 bases from V and 7 bases from J, with 19 bases between. The CDR3 totals 16 residues.

This clonotype was seen ten or more times. V and J are TRBV11-2 and TRBJ2-4, with 10 positions matching TRBD1. Germline CDR1 reads SGHAT; CDR2 reads FQNNGV. The length of the CDR3 is 17 residues. V lost 11 bases and J lost 1; bases outside the gene matches: 14. The CDR3 sequence: CAGNGQGEPLAKNIQYF. The CDR3 DNA follows: TGTGCCGGGAATGGACAGGGGGAACCTCTGGCCAAAAACATTCAGTACTTC.

This clonotype occurred many times. The CDR3 DNA follows: TGTGCCGTACTCGACTACAGGAACACCGGGGAGCTGTTTTTT. This translates into CAVLDYRNTGELFF. The chain joins TRBV6-2 or TRBV6-3 to TRBJ2-2; tentatively, D is TRBD2 (5 bases). Germline CDR1 and CDR2: MNHEY and SVGEGT. Trimming removed 11 bases at V and 1 base at J, with 14 bases between. The CDR3 has 14 residues.

The chain is built from TRBV3-1 and TRBJ2-3; the match to TRBD2 covers 11 bases. This CDR3 comprises 14 residues. The ends lost 4 bases at V and 4 bases at J; junction bases unmatched: 1. Germline lookup yields CDR1 LGHDT and CDR2 YNNKEL (reference sequence). The CDR3 reads CASSPLAGADTQYF. In DNA form, the CDR3 reads TGTGCCAGCAGCCCACTAGCGGGGGCAGATACGCAGTATTTT.

This clonotype was recorded at least ten times. J is TRBJ1-6 and V is TRBV6-6, with TRBD1 as a possible D gene (5 bases). CDR3 size: 14 residues. Trimming cost V 6 bases and J 8 bases, with 14 bases left between them. Germline lookup yields CDR1 MNHNY and CDR2 SVGAGI (reference sequence). The CDR3 DNA reads TGTGCCAGCAGCCTTGTGGGCAGGGATTCACCCCTCCACTTT. This encodes CASSLVGRDSPLHF.

This clonotype was counted many times. The J gene is TRBJ1-5, the V gene TRBV19; no reliable D call. The V and J ends lost 3 bases and 4 bases respectively, with 10 bases between them. CDR3 length: 14 amino acids. CDR1 is LNHDA, CDR2 SQIVND, per germline (reference sequence). The CDR3 here is CASSIQPGNQPQHF. The CDR3 bases are TGTGCCAGTAGTATTCAGCCGGGGAATCAGCCCCAGCATTTT.

The sample holds many counts of this clonotype. This chain joins TRBV24-1 and TRBJ1-5, with unresolved D. Trimming shortened V by 5 bases and J by 6 bases, and 13 bases separated the two germline ends. The CDR3 consists of 14 residues. CDR1 and CDR2 (germline): KGHDR, SFDVKD. CDR3 region: CATSAPLAGQPQHF. As DNA, the CDR3 is TGTGCCACCAGTGCTCCGCTCGCGGGTCAGCCCCAGCATTTT.

This clonotype was detected ten times or more. This chain uses TRBV5-6 with TRBJ2-3, with 7 bases fitting TRBD2. V shed 0 bases and J 4 bases; nucleotides not matched to a gene: 2. The germline gives CDR1 SGHDT, CDR2 YYEEEE. This CDR3 region has 14 residues. The CDR3 spells CASSLGLASDTQYF. In nucleotides, the CDR3 is TGTGCCAGCAGCTTGGGACTAGCTTCAGATACGCAGTATTTT. Together with reference TRBV5-6 and TRBJ2-3, the CDR3 gives the full variable domain: DAGVTQSPTHLIKTRGQQVTLRCSPKSGHDTVSWYQQALGQGPQFIFQYYEEEERQRGNFPDRFSGHQFPNYSSELNVNALLLGDSALYLCASSLGLASDTQYFGPGTRLTVL.

There are a few counts of this clonotype. The chain joins TRBV3-1 to TRBJ1-4, with 7 bases aligning to TRBD1. The V and J ends lost 4 bases and 8 bases, in that order; junction bases with no gene match: 7. The CDR3 runs 14 residues. Germline V gene lookup returns CDR1 LGHDT and CDR2 YNNKEL (reference sequence). Here the CDR3 reads CASSRDSGSEKLFF. The CDR3 DNA follows: TGTGCCAGCAGCCGGGACAGCGGATCGGAAAAACTGTTTTTT.

The chain uses TRBV11-2 and TRBJ1-2, with a weak D call TRBD1 (5 bases). V was shortened by 0 bases and J by 4 bases, with 15 bases between the two germline ends. This CDR3 has 16 amino acids. The germline gives CDR1 SGHAT, CDR2 FQNNGV. The CDR3 DNA reads TGTGCCAGCAGCTTAGATCCCCCGGCAGGGCGCTATGGCTACACCTTC. It is translated as CASSLDPPAGRYGYTF.

This clonotype has a count of ten or more. V is TRBV28 and J is TRBJ2-3; no clear D. V shed 8 bases and J shed 6 bases, with 12 bases lying between them. The CDR3 runs to 12 residues. Germline lookup yields CDR1 MDHEN and CDR2 SYDVKM. CDR3 nucleotide sequence: TGTGCCAGCGGGCTCGCCGGCGATACGCAGTATTTT. It yields the protein CASGLAGDTQYF.

The chain employs TRBV6-2 or TRBV6-3 and TRBJ2-1; the match to TRBD2 covers 7 bases. This CDR3 contains 17 residues. Losses at the gene ends were 5 bases for V and 2 bases for J; bases not matched to a gene: 12. CDR1 and CDR2 (germline): MNHEY, SVGEGT. DNA for the CDR3: TGTGCCAGCAGTATGTTGATATGGGGGGGGACCTACAATGAGCAGTTCTTC. Its protein is CASSMLIWGGTYNEQFF.